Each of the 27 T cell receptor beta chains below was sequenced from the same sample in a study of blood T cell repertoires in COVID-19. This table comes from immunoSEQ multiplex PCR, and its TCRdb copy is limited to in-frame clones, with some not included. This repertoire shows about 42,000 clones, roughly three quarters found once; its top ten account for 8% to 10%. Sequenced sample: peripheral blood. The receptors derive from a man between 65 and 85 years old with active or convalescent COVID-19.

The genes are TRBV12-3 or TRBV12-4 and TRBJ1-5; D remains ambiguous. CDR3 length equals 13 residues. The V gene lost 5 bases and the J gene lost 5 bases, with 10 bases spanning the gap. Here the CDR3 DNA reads TGTGCCAGCAGTATCCTCCAGGATCAGCCCCAGCATTTT. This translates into CASSILQDQPQHF.

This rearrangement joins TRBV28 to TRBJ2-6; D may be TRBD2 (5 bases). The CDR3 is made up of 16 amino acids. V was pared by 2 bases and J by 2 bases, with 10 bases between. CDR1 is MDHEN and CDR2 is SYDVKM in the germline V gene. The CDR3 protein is CASSLIGSTGANVLTF. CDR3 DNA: TGTGCCAGCAGTTTAATTGGGAGCACTGGGGCCAACGTCCTGACTTTC.

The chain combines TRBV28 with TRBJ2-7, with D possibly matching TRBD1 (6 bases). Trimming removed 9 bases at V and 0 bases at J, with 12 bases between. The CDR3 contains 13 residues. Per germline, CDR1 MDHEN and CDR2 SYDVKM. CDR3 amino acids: CASGTSFSYEQYF. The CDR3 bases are TGTGCCAGTGGGACATCATTCTCCTACGAGCAGTACTTC. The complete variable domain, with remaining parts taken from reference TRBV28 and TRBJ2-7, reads DVKVTQSSRYLVKRTGEKVFLECVQDMDHENMFWYRQDPGLGLRLIYFSYDVKMKEKGDIPEGYSVSREKKERFSLILESASTNQTSMYLCASGTSFSYEQYFGPGTRLTVT.

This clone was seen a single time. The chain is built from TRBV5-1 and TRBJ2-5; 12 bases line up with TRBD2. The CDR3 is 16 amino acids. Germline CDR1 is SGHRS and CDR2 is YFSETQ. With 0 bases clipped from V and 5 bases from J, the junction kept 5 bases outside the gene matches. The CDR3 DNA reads TGCGCCAGCAGCTTGGGGCTAGCGGGGGGGCAGGAGACCCAGTACTTC. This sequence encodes CASSLGLAGGQETQYF.

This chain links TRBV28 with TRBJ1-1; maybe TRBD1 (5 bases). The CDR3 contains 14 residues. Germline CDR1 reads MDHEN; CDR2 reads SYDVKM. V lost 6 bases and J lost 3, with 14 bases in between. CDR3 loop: CASRPLEGYTEAFF. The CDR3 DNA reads TGTGCCAGCAGACCCCTGGAGGGGTACACTGAAGCTTTCTTT. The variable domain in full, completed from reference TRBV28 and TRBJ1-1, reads DVKVTQSSRYLVKRTGEKVFLECVQDMDHENMFWYRQDPGLGLRLIYFSYDVKMKEKGDIPEGYSVSREKKERFSLILESASTNQTSMYLCASRPLEGYTEAFFGQGTRLTVV.

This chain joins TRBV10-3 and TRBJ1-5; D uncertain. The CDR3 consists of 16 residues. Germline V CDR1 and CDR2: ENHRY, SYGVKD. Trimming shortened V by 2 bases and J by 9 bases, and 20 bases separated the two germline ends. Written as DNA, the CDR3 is TGTGCCATCAGTGAGAATAAGGAATCGCGGCCACGGCCCCAGCATTTT. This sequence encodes CAISENKESRPRPQHF.

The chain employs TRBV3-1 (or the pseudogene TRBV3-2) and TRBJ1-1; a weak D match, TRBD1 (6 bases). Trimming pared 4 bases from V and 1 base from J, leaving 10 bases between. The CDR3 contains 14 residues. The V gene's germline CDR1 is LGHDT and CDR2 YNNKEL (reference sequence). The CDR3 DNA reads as TGTGCCAGCAGCCTCAGGGGTGGGAACACTGAAGCTTTCTTT. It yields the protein CASSLRGGNTEAFF.

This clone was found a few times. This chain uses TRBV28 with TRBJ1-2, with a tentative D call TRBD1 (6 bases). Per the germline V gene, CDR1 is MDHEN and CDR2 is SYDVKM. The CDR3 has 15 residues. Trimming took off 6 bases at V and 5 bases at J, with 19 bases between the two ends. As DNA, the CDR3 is TGTGCCAGCAGGGCCTACCTGGGACAAAGATATGGCTACACCTTC. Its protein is CASRAYLGQRYGYTF.

The CDR3 DNA is TGTGCTAGTGGTTTGGCTGAGGCTGAAGCTTTCTTT. It specifies CASGLAEAEAFF. This chain joins TRBV12-5 and TRBJ1-1; the D is unclear. Trimming took off 1 base at V and 6 bases at J, with 6 bases between the two ends. In germline, CDR1 is LGHNT, CDR2 FRNRAP. The CDR3 loop spans 12 amino acids.

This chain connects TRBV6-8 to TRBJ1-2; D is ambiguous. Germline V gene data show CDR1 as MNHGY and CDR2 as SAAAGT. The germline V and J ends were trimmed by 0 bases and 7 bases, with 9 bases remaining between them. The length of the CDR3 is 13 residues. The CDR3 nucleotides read TGTGCCAGCAGTTACTCAGAGAATTGTGGCTACACCTTC. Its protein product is CASSYSENCGYTF.

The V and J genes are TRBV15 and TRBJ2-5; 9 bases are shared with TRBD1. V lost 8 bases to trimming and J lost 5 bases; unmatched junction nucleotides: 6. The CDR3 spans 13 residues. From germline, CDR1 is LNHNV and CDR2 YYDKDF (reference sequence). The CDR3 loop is CATAGTGKETQYF. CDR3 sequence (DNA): TGTGCCACCGCGGGGACAGGGAAGGAGACCCAGTACTTC.

In nucleotides, the CDR3 is TGTGCCAGTCGGTCGTATGACGGAGGGTTGTATTTCTTCGCTGAAGCTTTCTTT. Amino acid sequence: CASRSYDGGLYFFAEAFF. The chain links TRBV19 to TRBJ1-1; no definite D call. This CDR3 is 18 amino acids long. The V end was cut by 8 bases, the J end by 6 bases, with 31 bases between. Germline CDR1 reads LNHDA; CDR2 reads SQIVND (reference sequence).

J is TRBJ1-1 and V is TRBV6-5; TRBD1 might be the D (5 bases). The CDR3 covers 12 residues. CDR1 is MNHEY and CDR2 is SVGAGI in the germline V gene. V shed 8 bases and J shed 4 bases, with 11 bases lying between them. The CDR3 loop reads CASGDFFTEAFF. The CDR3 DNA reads TGTGCCAGCGGGGACTTTTTCACTGAAGCTTTCTTT.

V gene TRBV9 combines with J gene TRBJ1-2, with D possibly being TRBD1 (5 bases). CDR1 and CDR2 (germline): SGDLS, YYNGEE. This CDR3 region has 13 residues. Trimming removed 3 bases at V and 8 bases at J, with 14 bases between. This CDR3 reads CASSEGWGRGYTF. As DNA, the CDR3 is TGTGCCAGCAGCGAAGGGTGGGGCCGGGGCTACACCTTC.

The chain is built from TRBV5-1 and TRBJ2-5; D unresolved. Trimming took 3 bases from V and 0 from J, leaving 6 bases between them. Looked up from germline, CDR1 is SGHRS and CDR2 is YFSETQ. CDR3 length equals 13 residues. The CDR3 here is CASSSGHQETQYF. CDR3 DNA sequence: TGCGCCAGCAGCTCAGGCCACCAAGAGACCCAGTACTTC. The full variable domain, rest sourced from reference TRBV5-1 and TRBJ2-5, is KAGVTQTPRYLIKTRGQQVTLSCSPISGHRSVSWYQQTPGQGLQFLFEYFSETQRNKGNFPGRFSGRQFSNSRSEMNVSTLELGDSALYLCASSSGHQETQYFGPGTRLLVL.

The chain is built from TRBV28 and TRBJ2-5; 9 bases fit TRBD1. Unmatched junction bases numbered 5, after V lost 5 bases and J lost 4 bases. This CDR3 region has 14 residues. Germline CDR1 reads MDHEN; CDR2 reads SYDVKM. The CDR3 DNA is TGTGCCAGCAGTGCCGGACAGGGGCGAGAGACCCAGTACTTC. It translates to CASSAGQGRETQYF.

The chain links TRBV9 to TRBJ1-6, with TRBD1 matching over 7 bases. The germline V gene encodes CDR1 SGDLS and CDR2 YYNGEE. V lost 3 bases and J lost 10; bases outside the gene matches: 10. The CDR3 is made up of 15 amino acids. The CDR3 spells CASSGPGQLNSPLHF. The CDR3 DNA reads TGTGCCAGCAGCGGGCCGGGACAGCTAAACTCACCCCTCCACTTT. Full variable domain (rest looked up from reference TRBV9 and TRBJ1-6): DSGVTQTPKHLITATGQRVTLRCSPRSGDLSVYWYQQSLDQGLQFLIQYYNGEERAKGNILERFSAQQFPDLHSELNLSSLELGDSALYFCASSGPGQLNSPLHFGNGTRLTVT.

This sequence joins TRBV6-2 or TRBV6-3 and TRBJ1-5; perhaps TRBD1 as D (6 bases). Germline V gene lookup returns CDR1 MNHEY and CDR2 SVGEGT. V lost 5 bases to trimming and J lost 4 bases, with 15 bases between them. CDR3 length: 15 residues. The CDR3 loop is CASSNAGGRNQPQHF. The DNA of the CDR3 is TGTGCCAGCAGTAATGCGGGGGGGCGGAATCAGCCCCAGCATTTT.

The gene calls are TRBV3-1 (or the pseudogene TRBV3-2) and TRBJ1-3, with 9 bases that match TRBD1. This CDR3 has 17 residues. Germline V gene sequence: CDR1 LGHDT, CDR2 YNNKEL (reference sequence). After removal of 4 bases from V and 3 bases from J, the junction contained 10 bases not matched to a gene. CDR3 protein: CASSPLGTGTDGNTIYF. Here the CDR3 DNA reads TGTGCCAGCAGCCCCCTCGGGACAGGGACGGATGGAAACACCATATATTTT.

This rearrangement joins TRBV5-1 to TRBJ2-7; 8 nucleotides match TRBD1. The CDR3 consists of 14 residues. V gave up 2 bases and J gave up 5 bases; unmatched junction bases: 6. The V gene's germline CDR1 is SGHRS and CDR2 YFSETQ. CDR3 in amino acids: CASSFGQGVDEQYF. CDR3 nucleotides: TGCGCCAGCAGCTTCGGACAGGGTGTAGACGAGCAGTACTTC.

The CDR3 reads CASSSTWAEQYF. DNA for the CDR3: TGTGCCAGCAGTTCCACTTGGGCCGAGCAGTACTTC. The V call is TRBV6-2 or TRBV6-3, the J call TRBJ2-7; the D is unclear. Germline V gene sequence: CDR1 MNHEY, CDR2 SVGEGT. This CDR3 comprises 12 residues. Trimming removed 4 bases at V and 6 bases at J, with 10 bases between.

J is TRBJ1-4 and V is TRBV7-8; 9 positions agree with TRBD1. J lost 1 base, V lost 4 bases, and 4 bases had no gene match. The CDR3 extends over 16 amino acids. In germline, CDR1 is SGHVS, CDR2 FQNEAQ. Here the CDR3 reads CASSWTGVRTNEKLFF. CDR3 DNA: TGTGCCAGCAGCTGGACAGGGGTCAGAACTAATGAAAAACTGTTTTTT.

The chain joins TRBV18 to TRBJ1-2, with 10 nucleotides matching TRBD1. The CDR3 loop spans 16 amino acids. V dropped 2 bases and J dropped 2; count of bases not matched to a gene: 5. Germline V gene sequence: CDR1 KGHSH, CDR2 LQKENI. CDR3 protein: CASSPGSGQGNYGYTF. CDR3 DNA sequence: TGTGCCAGCTCACCAGGATCGGGACAGGGGAACTATGGCTACACCTTC.

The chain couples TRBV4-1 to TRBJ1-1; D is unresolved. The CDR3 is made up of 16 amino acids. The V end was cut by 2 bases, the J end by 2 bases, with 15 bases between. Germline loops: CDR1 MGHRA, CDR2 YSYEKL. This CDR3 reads CASSQSVGSANTEAFF. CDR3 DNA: TGCGCCAGCAGCCAAAGCGTAGGATCAGCCAACACTGAAGCTTTCTTT.

The CDR3 DNA follows: TGTGCCATCAGTGGGGGGACAGCCGACTATGGCTACACCTTC. It yields the protein CAISGGTADYGYTF. The chain links TRBV10-3 to TRBJ1-2, with 7 bases matching TRBD1. This CDR3 spans 14 amino acids. Unmatched junction bases numbered 5, after V lost 4 bases and J lost 3 bases. CDR1 and CDR2 from the germline V gene are ENHRY and SYGVKD.

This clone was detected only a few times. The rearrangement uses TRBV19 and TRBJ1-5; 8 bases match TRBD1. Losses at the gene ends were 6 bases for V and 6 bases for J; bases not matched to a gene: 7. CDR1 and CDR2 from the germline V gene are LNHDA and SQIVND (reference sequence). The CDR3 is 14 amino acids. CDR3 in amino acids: CASSHQGAAQPQHF. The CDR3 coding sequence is TGTGCCAGTAGCCATCAGGGGGCAGCTCAGCCCCAGCATTTT.

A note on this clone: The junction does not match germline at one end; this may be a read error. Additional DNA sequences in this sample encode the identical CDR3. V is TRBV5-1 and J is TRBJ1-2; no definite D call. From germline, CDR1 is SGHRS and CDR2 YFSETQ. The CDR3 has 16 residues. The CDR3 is CASSLVLGEQRGGYTF. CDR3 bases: TGCGCCAGCAGCTTGGTATTGGGTGAGCAGCGAGGTGGCTATACCTTC. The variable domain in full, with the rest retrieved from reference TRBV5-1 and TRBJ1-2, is KAGVTQTPRYLIKTRGQQVTLSCSPISGHRSVSWYQQTPGQGLQFLFEYFSETQRNKGNFPGRFSGRQFSNSRSEMNVSTLELGDSALYLCASSLVLGEQRGGYTFGSGTRLTVV.